This T cell receptor (beta chain) was profiled in a study of beta chain features in type 1 diabetes. The sample holds a few counts of this clone. Germline V gene sequence: CDR1 MNHNS, CDR2 SASEGT. The V gene end was trimmed by 1 base and the J gene end by 2 bases; junction bases not matched to a gene: 3. The CDR3 is 15 residues long. The isolated RNA, all of it, was reverse transcribed, so expressed TCRB transcripts were what got sequenced. Libraries were prepared by immunoSEQ multiplex PCR; TCRdb keeps only in-frame clonotypes and omits some of them. The data contain about 320,000 clones, 14% of them singletons.

The sample consisted of central memory CD4+ T cells from blood. The sequence was obtained from a man under 40 in good health. The chain employs TRBV6-1 and TRBJ2-5; 8 bases fit TRBD2. The CDR3 region is CASSEVASGQETQYF. The CDR3 DNA is TGTGCCAGCAGTGAAGTGGCTAGCGGGCAAGAGACCCAGTACTTC.